This section outlines one T cell receptor beta chain sequence together with its context. Its antigen remains unidentified. Time point reported: blood 2 weeks post-SBRT. The treatment: 15 Gy SBRT to primary tumor, nephrectomy 4 weeks later. Clear cell pathology was present in this patient's renal cell carcinoma. CDR1 and CDR2 (germline): KGHSH, LQKENI. V lost 3 bases to trimming and J lost 3 bases, with 12 bases between them. This CDR3 spans 15 amino acids. This sample is part of a study of radiation and T cells in renal cell carcinoma. The wider study: Nephrectomy followed 15 Gy stereotactic body radiation by 4 weeks. General study results and limits: Top tumor clonotypes rose in blood 2 weeks post-radiation, then contracted. Baseline intratumoral clonotype presence is unknown without pretreatment biopsies.

Produced via immunoSEQ multiplex PCR; TCRdb's table is partial and in-frame only. Here the sample spans some 120,000 clones, about four fifths being singletons. The clonotype originates from a man between 50 and 59 years old with renal cell carcinoma. The rearrangement joins TRBV18 to TRBJ1-5, with D possibly matching TRBD1 (6 bases). The sample in question was blood, obtained from a patient whose treatment included radiotherapy and nephrectomy. The CDR3 DNA reads TGTGCCAGCTCACCGCGGACAGAACCCAATCAGCCCCAGCATTTT. Protein: CASSPRTEPNQPQHF.